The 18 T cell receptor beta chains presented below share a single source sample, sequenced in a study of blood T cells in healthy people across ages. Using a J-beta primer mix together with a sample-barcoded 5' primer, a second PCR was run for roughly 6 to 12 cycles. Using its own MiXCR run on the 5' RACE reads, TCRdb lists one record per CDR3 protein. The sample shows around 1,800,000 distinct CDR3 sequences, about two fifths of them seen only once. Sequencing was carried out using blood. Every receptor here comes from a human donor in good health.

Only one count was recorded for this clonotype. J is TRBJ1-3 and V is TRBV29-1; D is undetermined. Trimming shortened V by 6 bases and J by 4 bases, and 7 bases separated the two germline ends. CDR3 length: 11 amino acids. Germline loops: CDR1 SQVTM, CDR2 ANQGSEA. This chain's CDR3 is CSVSGGNTIYF. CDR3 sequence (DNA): TGCAGCGTGAGTGGGGGAAACACCATATATTTT.

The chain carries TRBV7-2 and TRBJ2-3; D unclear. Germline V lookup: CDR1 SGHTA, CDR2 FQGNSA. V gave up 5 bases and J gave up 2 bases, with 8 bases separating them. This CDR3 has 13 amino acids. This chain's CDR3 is CASSQRHTDTQYF. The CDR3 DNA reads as TGTGCCAGCAGCCAGAGACACACAGATACGCAGTATTTT.

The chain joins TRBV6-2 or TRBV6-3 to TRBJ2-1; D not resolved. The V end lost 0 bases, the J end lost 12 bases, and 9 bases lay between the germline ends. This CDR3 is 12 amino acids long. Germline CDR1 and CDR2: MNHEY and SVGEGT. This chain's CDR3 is CASSYSRSGQFF. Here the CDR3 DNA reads TGTGCCAGCAGTTACTCGAGATCGGGGCAGTTCTTC.

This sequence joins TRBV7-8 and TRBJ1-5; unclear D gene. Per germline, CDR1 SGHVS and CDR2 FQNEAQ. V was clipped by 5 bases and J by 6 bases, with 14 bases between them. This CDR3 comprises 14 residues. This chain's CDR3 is CASSLWVDPQPQHF. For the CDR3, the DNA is TGTGCCAGCAGCCTTTGGGTAGACCCTCAGCCCCAGCATTTT.

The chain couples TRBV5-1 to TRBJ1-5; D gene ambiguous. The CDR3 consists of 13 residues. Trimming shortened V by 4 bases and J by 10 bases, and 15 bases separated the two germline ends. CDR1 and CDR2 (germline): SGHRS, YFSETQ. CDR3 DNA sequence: TGCGCCAGCAGCGCCGAAGGAGGGCAACCCCAGCATTTT. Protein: CASSAEGGQPQHF.

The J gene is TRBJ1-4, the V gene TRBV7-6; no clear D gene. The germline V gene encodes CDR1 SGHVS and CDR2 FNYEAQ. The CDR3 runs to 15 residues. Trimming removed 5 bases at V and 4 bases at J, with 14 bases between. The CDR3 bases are TGTGCCAGCAGCCCACCTGGGCACAATAATGAAAAACTGTTTTTT. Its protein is CASSPPGHNNEKLFF.

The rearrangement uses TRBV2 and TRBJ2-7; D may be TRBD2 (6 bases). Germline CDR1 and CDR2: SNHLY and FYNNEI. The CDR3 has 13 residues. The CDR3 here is CATGGDSSYEQYF. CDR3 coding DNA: TGTGCGACCGGAGGGGACTCCTCCTACGAGCAGTACTTC.

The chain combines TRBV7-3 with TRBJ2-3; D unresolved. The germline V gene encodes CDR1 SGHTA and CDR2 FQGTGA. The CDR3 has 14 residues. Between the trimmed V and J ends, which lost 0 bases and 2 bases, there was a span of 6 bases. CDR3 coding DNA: TGTGCCAGCAGCTTAACCACTAACACAGATACGCAGTATTTT. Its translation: CASSLTTNTDTQYF.

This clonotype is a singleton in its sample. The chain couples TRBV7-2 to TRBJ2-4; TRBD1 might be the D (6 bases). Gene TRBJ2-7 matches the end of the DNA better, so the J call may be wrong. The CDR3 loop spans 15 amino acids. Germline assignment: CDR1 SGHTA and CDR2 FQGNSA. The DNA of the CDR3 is TGTGCCAGCACCCTAGCCCGGACAGCGACCTACGAGCAGTACTTC. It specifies CASTLARTATYEQYF.

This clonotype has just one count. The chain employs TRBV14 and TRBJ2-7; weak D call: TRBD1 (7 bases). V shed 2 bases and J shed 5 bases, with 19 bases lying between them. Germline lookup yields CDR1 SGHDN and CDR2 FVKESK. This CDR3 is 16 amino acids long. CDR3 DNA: TGTGCCAGCAGCCAACTAGACAGGGAGGTAGGGAACGAGCAGTACTTC. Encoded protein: CASSQLDREVGNEQYF.

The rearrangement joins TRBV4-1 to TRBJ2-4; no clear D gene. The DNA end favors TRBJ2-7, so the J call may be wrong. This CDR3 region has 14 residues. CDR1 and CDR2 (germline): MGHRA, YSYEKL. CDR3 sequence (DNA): TGCGCCAGCAGCCAAGGGTATTCAAGGTACGAGCAGTACTTC. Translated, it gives CASSQGYSRYEQYF.

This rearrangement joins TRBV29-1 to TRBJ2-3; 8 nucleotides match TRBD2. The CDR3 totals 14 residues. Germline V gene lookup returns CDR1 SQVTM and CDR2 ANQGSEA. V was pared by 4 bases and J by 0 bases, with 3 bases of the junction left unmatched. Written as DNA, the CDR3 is TGCAGCGTTGTGGGACTAGTTAGCACAGATACGCAGTATTTT. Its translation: CSVVGLVSTDTQYF.

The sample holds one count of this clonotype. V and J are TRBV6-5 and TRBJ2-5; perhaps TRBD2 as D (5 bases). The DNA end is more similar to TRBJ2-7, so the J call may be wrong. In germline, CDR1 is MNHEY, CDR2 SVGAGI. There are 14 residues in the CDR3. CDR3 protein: CASSYDIGEYEQYF. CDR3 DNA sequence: TGTGCCAGCAGTTACGATATCGGGGAGTACGAGCAGTACTTC.

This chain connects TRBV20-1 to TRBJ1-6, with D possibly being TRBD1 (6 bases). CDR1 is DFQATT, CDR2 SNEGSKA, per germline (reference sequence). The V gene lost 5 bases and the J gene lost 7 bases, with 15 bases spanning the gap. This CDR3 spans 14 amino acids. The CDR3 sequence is CSAAPRTENSPLHF. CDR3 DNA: TGCAGTGCTGCTCCCCGGACAGAGAATTCACCCCTCCACTTT.

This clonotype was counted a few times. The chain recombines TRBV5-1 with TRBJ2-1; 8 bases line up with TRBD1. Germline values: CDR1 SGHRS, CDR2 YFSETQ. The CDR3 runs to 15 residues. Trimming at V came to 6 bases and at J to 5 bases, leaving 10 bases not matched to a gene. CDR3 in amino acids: CASKLGQGVNNEQFF. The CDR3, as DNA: TGCGCCAGCAAGTTAGGACAGGGTGTGAACAATGAGCAGTTCTTC.

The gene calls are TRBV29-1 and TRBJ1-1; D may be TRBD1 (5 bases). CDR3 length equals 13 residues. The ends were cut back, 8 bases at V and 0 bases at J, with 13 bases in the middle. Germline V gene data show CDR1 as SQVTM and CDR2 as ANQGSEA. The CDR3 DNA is TGCAGCTCCCGGGGGATAATGAACACTGAAGCTTTCTTT. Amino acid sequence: CSSRGIMNTEAFF.

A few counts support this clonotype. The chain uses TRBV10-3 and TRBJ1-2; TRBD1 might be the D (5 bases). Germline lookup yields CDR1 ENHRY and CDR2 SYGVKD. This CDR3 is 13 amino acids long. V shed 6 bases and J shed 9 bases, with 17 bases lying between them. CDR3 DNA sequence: TGTGCCATCAGAACCCAGACAGCTCCACGCTACACCTTC. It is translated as CAIRTQTAPRYTF.

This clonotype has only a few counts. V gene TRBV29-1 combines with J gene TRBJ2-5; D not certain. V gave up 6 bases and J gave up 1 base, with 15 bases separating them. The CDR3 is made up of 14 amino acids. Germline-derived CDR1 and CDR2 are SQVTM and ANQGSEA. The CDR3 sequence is CSVELPNAQETQYF. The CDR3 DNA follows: TGCAGCGTGGAGCTGCCTAACGCCCAAGAGACCCAGTACTTC.